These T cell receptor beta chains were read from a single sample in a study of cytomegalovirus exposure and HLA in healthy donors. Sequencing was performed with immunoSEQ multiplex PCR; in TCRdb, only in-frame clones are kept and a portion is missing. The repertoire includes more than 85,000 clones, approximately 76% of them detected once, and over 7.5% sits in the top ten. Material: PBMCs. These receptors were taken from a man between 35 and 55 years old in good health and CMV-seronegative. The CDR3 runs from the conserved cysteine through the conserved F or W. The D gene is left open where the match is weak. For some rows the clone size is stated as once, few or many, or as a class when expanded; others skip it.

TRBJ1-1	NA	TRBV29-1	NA	TGCAGCTCTACAGGGCTTGAAGCTGAAGCTTTCTTT	CSSTGLEAEAFF
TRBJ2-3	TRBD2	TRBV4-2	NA	TGTGCCAGCAGCCAAGATCCCCCCAGCGGGGGGCTTATCGGCGCTAGCACAGATACGCAGTATTTT	CASSQDPPSGGLIGASTDTQYF
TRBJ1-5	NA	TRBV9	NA	TGTGCCAGCAGCGTAGTAGGTTGGGCCCAACACAATCAGCCCCAGCATTTT	CASSVVGWAQHNQPQHF
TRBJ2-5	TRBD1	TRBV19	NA	TGTGCCAGTAGTACCTTAGACAGGGGGCGGGAGACCCAGTACTTC	CASSTLDRGRETQYF
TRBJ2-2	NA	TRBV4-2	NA	TGTGCCAGCAGCCATACAGGGGAGCTGTTTTTT	CASSHTGELFF
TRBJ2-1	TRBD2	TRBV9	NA	TGTGCCAGCAGCGTCTCACCGGGGACTAGCGGGGGGTATGAGCAGTTCTTC	CASSVSPGTSGGYEQFF
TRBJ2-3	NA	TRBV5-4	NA	TGTGCCAGCAGCAGGAGGGGGGGAGGCACAGATACGCAGTATTTT	CASSRRGGGTDTQYF
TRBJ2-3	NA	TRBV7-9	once	TGTGCCAGCAGCTCCCCAGGATTTAGCACAGATACGCAGTATTTT	CASSSPGFSTDTQYF
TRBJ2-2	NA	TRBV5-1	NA	TGCGCCAGCAGCTTTCCAGCGAACACCGGGGAGCTGTTTTTT	CASSFPANTGELFF
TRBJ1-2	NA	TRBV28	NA	TGTGCCAGTGGGGGGGGACCCCTGGGCTACACCTTC	CASGGGPLGYTF
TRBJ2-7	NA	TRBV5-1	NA	TGCGCCAGCAGCTTGGTATCGGAGATTACCTACGAGCAGTACTTC	CASSLVSEITYEQYF
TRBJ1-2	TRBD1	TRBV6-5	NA	TGTGCCAGCAGTTACTCGACAGGGAATCAGGGTGGCTACACCTTC	CASSYSTGNQGGYTF
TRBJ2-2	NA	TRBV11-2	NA	TGTGCCAGCAGCTTAGGGTCCCGCGTCGAATTCACCGGGGAGCTGTTTTTT	CASSLGSRVEFTGELFF
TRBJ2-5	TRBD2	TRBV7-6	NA	TGTGCCAGCAGCTTACGGACTAGCGGGGCCGGTGAGACCCAGTACTTC	CASSLRTSGAGETQYF
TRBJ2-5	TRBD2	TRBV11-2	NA	TGTGCCAGCAGCTTGAACCGGGGCGGGGGAATACAAGAGACCCAGTACTTC	CASSLNRGGGIQETQYF
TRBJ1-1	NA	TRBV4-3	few	TGCGCCAGCAGCCAATTTACAGAGAACACTGAAGCTTTCTTT	CASSQFTENTEAFF
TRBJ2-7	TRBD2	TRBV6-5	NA	TGTGCCAGCGGACGACTAGCGGCCTACGAGCAGTACTTC	CASGRLAAYEQYF
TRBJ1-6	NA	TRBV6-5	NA	TGTGCCAGCTTCGTCGGTTCTAATTCACCCCTCCACTTT	CASFVGSNSPLHF
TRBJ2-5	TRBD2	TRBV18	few	TGTGCCAGCTCACCAATAGCGGGGGTGAGGGAGACCCAGTACTTC	CASSPIAGVRETQYF
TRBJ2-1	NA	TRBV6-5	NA	TGTGCCAGCAGTTACACTGGGGTGGGCGGGGGCTATGAGCAGTTCTTC	CASSYTGVGGGYEQFF
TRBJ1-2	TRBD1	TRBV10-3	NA	TGTGCCATCAGACCGGGACAGGGCTCCTACACCTTC	CAIRPGQGSYTF
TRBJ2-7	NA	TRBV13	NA	TGTGCCAGCAGAGAGGGACTTCTCAACGAGCAGTACTTC	CASREGLLNEQYF
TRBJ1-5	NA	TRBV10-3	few	TGTGCCATCCGAGAAGGGCCAGGGGACCAGCCCCAGCATTTT	CAIREGPGDQPQHF
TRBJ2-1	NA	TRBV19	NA	TGTGCCAGTAGTCCCAACCTAGGAAACAATGAGCAGTTCTTC	CASSPNLGNNEQFF
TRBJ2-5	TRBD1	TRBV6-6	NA	TGTGCCAGCAGTTCCTCCGACAGGGATCAAGAGACCCAGTACTTC	CASSSSDRDQETQYF
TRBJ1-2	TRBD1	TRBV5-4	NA	TGTGCCAGCAGCTACGACCAGGGGGCCGGTGGCTACACCTTC	CASSYDQGAGGYTF
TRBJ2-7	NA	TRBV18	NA	TGTGCCAGCTCACCCCGAGGATACGAGCAGTACTTC	CASSPRGYEQYF
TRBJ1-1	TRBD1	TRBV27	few	TGTGCCAGCAGAAGTGGGACAGCGAACACTGAAGCTTTCTTT	CASRSGTANTEAFF
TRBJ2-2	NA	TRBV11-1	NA	TGTGCCAGCAGACCCACAGGGATGAGAAACACCGGGGAGCTGTTTTTT	CASRPTGMRNTGELFF
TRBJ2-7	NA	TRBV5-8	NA	TGTGCCAGCAGCCCCCCCGAGACAGAGCCCTCCTACGAGCAGTACTTC	CASSPPETEPSYEQYF
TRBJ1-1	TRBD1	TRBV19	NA	TGTGCCAGTAGCCGGGACAGCTGGAACACTGAGGTAGCTTTCTTT	CASSRDSWNTEVAFF
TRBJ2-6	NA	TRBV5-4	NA	TGTGCCAGCAGCTTGGCAGCGGCTGGGGCCAACGTCCTGACTTTC	CASSLAAAGANVLTF